This section outlines one T cell receptor (beta chain) sequence together with its context. V shed 8 bases and J shed 5 bases, with 11 bases lying between them. CDR3 length equals 12 residues. Germline V CDR1 and CDR2: SEHNR, FQNEAQ (reference sequence). These data are taken from a study of CD8 T cells in Susac syndrome. The RNA, about 0.5 to 1 ug, was put through reverse transcription using random hexamers. TCRdb fed the immunoSEQ multiplex PCR reads into MiXCR, producing one record per CDR3 protein. The table includes 69,000 or so distinct CDR3 sequences, about 94% detected once. The TCR comes from a human donor with multiple sclerosis. The sequenced material came from CD8+ T cells from PBMCs. The genes are TRBV7-9 and TRBJ2-3; possibly TRBD1 or TRBD2 for D (6 bases each). The CDR3 here is CASEGGQDTQYF. The CDR3 bases are TGTGCCAGCGAAGGGGGGCAAGATACGCAGTATTTT.